The clone carrying this T cell receptor beta chain was observed a few times. Its specificity is unknown. Per the original data handling: Out-of-frame sequences were removed, leaving 2 million to 2.5 million distinct TCRbeta sequences. Produced via immunoSEQ multiplex PCR; TCRdb's table is partial and in-frame only. The V and J calls and clone size were taken over from that table, and D and trimming were inferred from the DNA. The sample records about 56,000 clones, about 73% being singletons. The CDR3 length is 18 residues. Per germline, CDR1 SEHNR and CDR2 FQNEAQ (reference sequence). J gave up 4 bases and V 6 bases, and 20 bases lay outside the gene matches. This sample was taken from a study of memory CD4+ T cells and cytomegalovirus serostatus. Looking at the study overall: Of the healthy Belgian adults, 9 or 10 were CMV seropositive and 20 to 30 seronegative. Findings and caveats of the study: Each of fewer than 80 CMV-associated TCRbeta sequences occurred in one to five individuals.

The sort gate was single viable CD3+CD4+CD8-CD45RO+ cells for memory CD4+ T cells. Donors' CMV status reflects serum IgG against pp150, pp28, p38, p52. The rearrangement joins TRBV7-9 to TRBJ1-1; 7 nucleotides line up with TRBD1. This sequence was found in an adult in good health and CMV-seropositive. The specimen was memory CD4+ T cells from blood. The CDR3, as DNA: TGTGCCAGCAGTAGCGACAGGGTACGACTGGTGGGGGGCACTGAAGCTTTCTTT. Translating it yields CASSSDRVRLVGGTEAFF.